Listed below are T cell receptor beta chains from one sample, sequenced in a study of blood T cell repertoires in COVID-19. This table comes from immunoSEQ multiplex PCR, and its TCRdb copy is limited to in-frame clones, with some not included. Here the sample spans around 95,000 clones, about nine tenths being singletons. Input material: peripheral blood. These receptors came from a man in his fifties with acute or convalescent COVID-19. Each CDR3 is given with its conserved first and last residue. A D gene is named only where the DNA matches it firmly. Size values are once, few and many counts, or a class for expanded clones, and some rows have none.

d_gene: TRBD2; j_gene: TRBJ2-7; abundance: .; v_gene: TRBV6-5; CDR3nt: TGTGCCAGCAGTTACTCCGCTAGCGGGGAACCCTACGAGCAGTACTTC; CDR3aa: CASSYSASGEPYEQYF
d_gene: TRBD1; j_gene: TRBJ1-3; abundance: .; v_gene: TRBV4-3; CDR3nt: TGCGCCAGCAGCCAGGGACAGGTCCCTGGAAACACCATATATTTT; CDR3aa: CASSQGQVPGNTIYF
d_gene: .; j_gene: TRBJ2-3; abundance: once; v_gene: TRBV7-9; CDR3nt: TGTGCCAGCAGCGCGGGACAGCCTAGCACAGATACGCAGTATTTT; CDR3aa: CASSAGQPSTDTQYF
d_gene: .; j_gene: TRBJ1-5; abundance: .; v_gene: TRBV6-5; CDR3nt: TGTGCCAGCGGGTTTCGGGGAGGGGATCAGCCCCAGCATTTT; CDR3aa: CASGFRGGDQPQHF
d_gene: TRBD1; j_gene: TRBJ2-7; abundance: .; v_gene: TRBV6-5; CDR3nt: TGTGCCACCCTACAGGGGTCCTACGAGCAGTACTTC; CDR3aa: CATLQGSYEQYF
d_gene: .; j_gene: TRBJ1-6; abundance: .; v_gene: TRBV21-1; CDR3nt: TGTGCCGCTGAAGGTTCGACAGTCAATAATTCACCCCTCCACTTT; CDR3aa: CAAEGSTVNNSPLHF
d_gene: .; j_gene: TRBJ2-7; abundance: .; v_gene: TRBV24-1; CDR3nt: TGTGCCACCAGTGATTTGAGGGGATACGAGCAGTACTTC; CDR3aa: CATSDLRGYEQYF
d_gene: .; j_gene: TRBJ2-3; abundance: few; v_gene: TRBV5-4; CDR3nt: TGTGCCAGCAGCTCCCGGGTGCGGGGACGAGATACGCAGTATTTT; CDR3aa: CASSSRVRGRDTQYF
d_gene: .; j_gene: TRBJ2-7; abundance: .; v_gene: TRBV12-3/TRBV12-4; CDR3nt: TGTGCCAGCAGGTTCCTCAGCTCCTACGAGCAGTACTTC; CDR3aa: CASRFLSSYEQYF
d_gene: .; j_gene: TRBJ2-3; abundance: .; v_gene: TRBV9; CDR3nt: TGTGCCAGCAGCGCCAGTCTTGGAGGGCCTTCGAGCGGTAGCACAGATACGCAGTATTTT; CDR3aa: CASSASLGGPSSGSTDTQYF
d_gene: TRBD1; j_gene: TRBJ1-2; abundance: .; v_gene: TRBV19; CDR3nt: TGTGCCAGTAGTAACGACAGGGGACAAGACTATGGCTACACCTTC; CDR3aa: CASSNDRGQDYGYTF
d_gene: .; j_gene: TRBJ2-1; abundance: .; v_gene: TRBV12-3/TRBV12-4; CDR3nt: TGTGCCAGCAGTTTACTAGGTTCTAGTGAGCAGTTCTTC; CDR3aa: CASSLLGSSEQFF
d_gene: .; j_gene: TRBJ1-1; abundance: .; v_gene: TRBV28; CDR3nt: TGTGCCAGCAGCCCGCCCCACAGGGCGGGCACTGAAGCTTTCTTT; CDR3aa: CASSPPHRAGTEAFF
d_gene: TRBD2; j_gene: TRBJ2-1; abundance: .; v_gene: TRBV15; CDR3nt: TGTGCCACCAGCAGAAGACTAGCGGGTACTTCGGACAATGAGCAGTTCTTC; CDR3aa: CATSRRLAGTSDNEQFF
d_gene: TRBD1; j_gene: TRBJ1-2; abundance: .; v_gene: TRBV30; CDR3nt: TGTGCCTGGAACCTCCGGACAGGAGAAAGCTATGGCTACACCTTC; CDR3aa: CAWNLRTGESYGYTF
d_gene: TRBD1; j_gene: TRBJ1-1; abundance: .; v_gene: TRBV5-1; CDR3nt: TGCGCCAGCAGCCAGGGACAGAGGGACACTGAAGCTTTCTTT; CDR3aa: CASSQGQRDTEAFF
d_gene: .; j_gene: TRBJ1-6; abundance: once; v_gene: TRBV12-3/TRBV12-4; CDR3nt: TGTGCCAGCAGTCGACAGTCCAATTCACCCCTCCACTTT; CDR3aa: CASSRQSNSPLHF
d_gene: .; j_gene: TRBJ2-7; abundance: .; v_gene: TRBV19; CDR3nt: TGTGCCAGTAGTATGATGTCTAGATCGCCCTCCTACGAGCAGTACTTC; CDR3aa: CASSMMSRSPSYEQYF
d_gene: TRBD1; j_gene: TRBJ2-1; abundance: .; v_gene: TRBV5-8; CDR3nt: TGTGCCAGCAGCTTGGATCAGGGGGCTGCCAGAAGGTCCTACAATGAGCAGTTCTTC; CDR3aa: CASSLDQGAARRSYNEQFF
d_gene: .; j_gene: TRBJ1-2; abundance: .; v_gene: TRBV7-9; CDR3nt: TGTGCCAGCAGCTTAGGGACTCCCGCCGGTGGCTATGGCTACACCTTC; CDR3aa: CASSLGTPAGGYGYTF
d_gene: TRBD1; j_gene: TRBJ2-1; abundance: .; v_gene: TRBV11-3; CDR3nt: TGTGCCAGTTCCCCGGACAGGGGATACAATGAGCAGTTCTTC; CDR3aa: CASSPDRGYNEQFF
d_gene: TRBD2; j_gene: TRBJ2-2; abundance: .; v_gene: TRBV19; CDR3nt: TGTGCCAGTAGTACTAGCGGGAGCTTCACCGGGGAGCTGTTTTTT; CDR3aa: CASSTSGSFTGELFF
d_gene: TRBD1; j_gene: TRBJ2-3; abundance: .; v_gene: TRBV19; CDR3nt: TGTGCCAGTGCCACAGGGGCAGATACGCAGTATTTT; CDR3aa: CASATGADTQYF
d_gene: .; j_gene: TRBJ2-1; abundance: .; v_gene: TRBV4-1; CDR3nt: TGCGCCAGCAGCTACTACAAGGGGGACTACAATGAGCAGTTCTTC; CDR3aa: CASSYYKGDYNEQFF
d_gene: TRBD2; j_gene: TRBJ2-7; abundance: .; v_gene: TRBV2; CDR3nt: TGTGCCATCCCGGGGGGGGGATACGAGCAGTACTTC; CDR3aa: CAIPGGGYEQYF
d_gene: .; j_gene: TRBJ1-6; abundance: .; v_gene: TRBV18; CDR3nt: TGTGCCAGCTCACCACTAGCATCCCGCTCCTATAATTCACCCCTCCACTTT; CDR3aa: CASSPLASRSYNSPLHF